This entry lists 3 T cell receptor beta chains sequenced from one sample in a study of technical replicates of blood from a few donors. Libraries were prepared by immunoSEQ multiplex PCR; TCRdb keeps only in-frame clonotypes and omits some of them. The profile shows 55,000 to 85,000 clones, around 97% of them singletons. The material sequenced was T cells isolated from PBMCs. All receptors come from a human donor in good health.

This rearrangement joins TRBV5-5 to TRBJ1-1; 8 positions agree with TRBD1. V was clipped by 2 bases and J by 7 bases; unmatched bases: 10. CDR1 SGHKS and CDR2 YYEKEE come from the germline V gene (reference sequence). The CDR3 spans 15 residues. As DNA, the CDR3 is TGTGCCAGCAGCTTTTTCAGCAGGGGGCAGGGTGAAGCTTTCTTT. Translation: CASSFFSRGQGEAFF.

This clone was detected once. The rearrangement links TRBV6-6 to TRBJ1-2; tentative D call: TRBD1 (5 bases). V was shortened by 5 bases and J by 4 bases, with 14 bases between the two germline ends. There are 14 residues in the CDR3. Germline V gene lookup returns CDR1 MNHNY and CDR2 SVGAGI (reference sequence). The DNA for the CDR3 is TGTGCCAGCAGTGACAGAGCCAGAGGCTATGGCTACACCTTC. Its protein is CASSDRARGYGYTF.

CDR3: CSGGENTEAFF. In nucleotides, the CDR3 is TGCAGCGGGGGGGAGAACACTGAAGCTTTCTTT. V is TRBV29-1 and J is TRBJ1-1, with D tentatively TRBD1 (5 bases). Deletions cut 7 bases from V and 1 base from J, with 7 bases between. The germline CDR1 and CDR2 sequences are SQVTM and ANQGSEA. The CDR3 runs 11 residues. Filled out from reference TRBV29-1 and TRBJ1-1, the complete variable domain reads SAVISQKPSRDICQRGTSLTIQCQVDSQVTMMFWYRQQPGQSLTLIATANQGSEATYESGFVIDKFPISRPNLTFSTLTVSNMSPEDSSIYLCSGGENTEAFFGQGTRLTVV.